These 8 T cell receptor beta chains were all obtained from the same sample, sequenced in a study of T cell changes during pregnancy in multiple sclerosis. Some clones are missing from TCRdb's copy, which holds only in-frame ones; the method was immunoSEQ multiplex PCR. The profile shows about 81,000 clones, just over 90% of them singletons. Specimen: peripheral blood, collected in the third trimester of pregnancy. These receptors all stem from a female donor in good health, enrolled as a control in a pregnancy study.

The chain links TRBV19 to TRBJ2-7; a possible D gene is TRBD2 (6 bases). CDR1 and CDR2 from the germline V gene are LNHDA and SQIVND (reference sequence). Trimming shortened V by 5 bases and J by 6 bases, and 14 bases separated the two germline ends. The CDR3 consists of 13 residues. CDR3 loop: CASSRGTPSEQYF. DNA for the CDR3: TGTGCCAGTAGTCGGGGGACTCCTAGCGAGCAGTACTTC. The whole variable domain, filled in from reference TRBV19 and TRBJ2-7, reads DGGITQSPKYLFRKEGQNVTLSCEQNLNHDAMYWYRQDPGQGLRLIYYSQIVNDFQKGDIAEGYSVSREKKESFPLTVTSAQKNPTAFYLCASSRGTPSEQYFGPGTRLTVT.

This rearrangement joins TRBV9 to TRBJ2-3, with TRBD2 matching 9 bases. CDR1 and CDR2 from the germline V gene are SGDLS and YYNGEE. Trimming at V came to 0 bases and at J to 3 bases, leaving 5 bases not matched to a gene. The CDR3 spans 16 residues. CDR3 residues: CASSVAMAGGTDTQYF. CDR3 bases: TGTGCCAGCAGCGTAGCTATGGCGGGAGGGACAGATACGCAGTATTTT.

This clone was found a few times. This sequence joins TRBV30 and TRBJ1-2; D is unresolved. This CDR3 has 15 residues. The germline V gene has CDR1 GTSNPN and CDR2 SVGIG (reference sequence). V lost 3 bases, J lost 6 bases, and 20 bases lay in between. This CDR3 is CAWRGARKGLHGYTF. CDR3 bases: TGTGCCTGGAGGGGAGCTCGTAAAGGACTACATGGCTACACCTTC.

This chain uses TRBV27 with TRBJ1-5; unclear D gene. The germline gives CDR1 MNHEY, CDR2 SMNVEV (reference sequence). This CDR3 region has 16 residues. V was cut by 2 bases and J by 5 bases, with 16 bases left in between. CDR3 amino acids: CASSLVDEEVYQPQHF. CDR3 in DNA: TGTGCCAGCAGTTTAGTGGACGAGGAGGTCTATCAGCCCCAGCATTTT.

V is TRBV7-2 and J is TRBJ2-6, with a possible D match to TRBD1 (6 bases). Trimming left V 5 bases short and J 0 bases short, with 14 bases between. This CDR3 has 17 residues. The germline gives CDR1 SGHTA, CDR2 FQGNSA. DNA of the CDR3: TGTGCCAGCAGCCCAGGGGTATTGGGCTCTGGGGCCAACGTCCTGACTTTC. Amino acids: CASSPGVLGSGANVLTF.

This rearrangement joins TRBV28 to TRBJ1-5; D ambiguous. The CDR3 runs 16 residues. The V gene lost 8 bases and the J gene lost 4 bases, with 21 bases spanning the gap. Germline V gives CDR1 MDHEN, CDR2 SYDVKM. DNA of the CDR3: TGTGCCAGCCTTGTGGAGGGAGGGTCTGGGAATCAGCCCCAGCATTTT. Protein product: CASLVEGGSGNQPQHF.

This clone has just a few counts. The chain combines TRBV10-3 with TRBJ1-5, with D unclear. Germline V gives CDR1 ENHRY, CDR2 SYGVKD. Trimming took 6 bases from V and 0 from J, leaving 6 bases between them. This CDR3 has 13 amino acids. CDR3 in amino acids: CAIRQYSNQPQHF. For the CDR3, the DNA is TGTGCCATCAGACAGTATAGCAATCAGCCCCAGCATTTT.

The CDR3 bases are TGCGCCAGCGCAGGGGCCTACGAGCAGTACTTC. As protein: CASAGAYEQYF. The chain joins TRBV10-2 to TRBJ2-7; TRBD1 is a possible D gene (6 bases). The germline gives CDR1 WSHSY, CDR2 SAAADI. The CDR3 has 11 amino acids. Trimming removed 8 bases from V and 2 bases from J, with 7 bases in between.